Detailed here is one T cell receptor beta chain. V was pared by 4 bases and J by 4 bases, with 11 bases between. CDR1 is SGHRS, CDR2 YFSETQ, per germline. CDR3 length equals 13 residues. The TCR beta repertoire was assessed by survey-level immunoSEQ sequencing. Sequencing was performed with immunoSEQ multiplex PCR; in TCRdb, only in-frame clones are kept and a portion is missing. This table has about 68,000 clones, around 93% appearing once. The sequenced sample consisted of PBMCs. This sequence joins TRBV5-1 and TRBJ1-2; D is possibly TRBD1 (5 bases). This TCR derives from a middle-aged man with rheumatoid arthritis. The CDR3 here is CASSQGPTYGYTF. CDR3 nucleotides: TGCGCCAGCAGCCAGGGACCGACCTATGGCTACACCTTC.